This T cell receptor beta chain was profiled in a study of T cell responses to AZD1222 COVID-19 vaccine. General study findings and limits: White British ancestry dominated among donors, who included more females, and clonal diversity was possibly underestimated. Seropositivity was recorded at baseline in only 6 or 7 AZD1222 recipients. Every sample of the repertoires postdated the peak T cell response.

The V and J ends lost 3 bases and 1 base respectively, with 3 bases between them. Germline CDR1 and CDR2: SEHNR and FQNEAQ (reference sequence). The length of the CDR3 is 13 residues. TCRdb's table, derived via immunoSEQ multiplex PCR, lists solely in-frame clones and lacks some. The table lists roughly 130,000 clones, under 95% of them singletons. About this clone itself: The antigen is not known.

Source: peripheral blood, taken on day 0 of AZD1222 vaccination. This clonotype originated in an adult in good health. The chain recombines TRBV7-9 with TRBJ2-2; D remains unclear. CDR3 bases: TGTGCCAGCAGCTTCGAGAACACCGGGGAGCTGTTTTTT. Protein sequence: CASSFENTGELFF.